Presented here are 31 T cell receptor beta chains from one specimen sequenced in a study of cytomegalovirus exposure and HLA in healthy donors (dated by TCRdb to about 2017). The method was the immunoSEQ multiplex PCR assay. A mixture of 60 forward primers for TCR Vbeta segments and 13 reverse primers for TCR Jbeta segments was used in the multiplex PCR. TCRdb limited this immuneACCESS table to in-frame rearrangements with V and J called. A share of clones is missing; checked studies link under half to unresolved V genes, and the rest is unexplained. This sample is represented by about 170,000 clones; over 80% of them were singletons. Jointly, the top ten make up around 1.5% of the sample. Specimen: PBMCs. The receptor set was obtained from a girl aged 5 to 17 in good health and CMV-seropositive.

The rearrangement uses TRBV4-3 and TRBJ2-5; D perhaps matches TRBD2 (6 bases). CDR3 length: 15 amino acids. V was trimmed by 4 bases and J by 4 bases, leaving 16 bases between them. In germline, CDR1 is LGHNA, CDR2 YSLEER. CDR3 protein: CASSRLLALGETQYF. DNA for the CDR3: TGCGCCAGCAGCCGACTTCTAGCGTTGGGAGAGACCCAGTACTTC.

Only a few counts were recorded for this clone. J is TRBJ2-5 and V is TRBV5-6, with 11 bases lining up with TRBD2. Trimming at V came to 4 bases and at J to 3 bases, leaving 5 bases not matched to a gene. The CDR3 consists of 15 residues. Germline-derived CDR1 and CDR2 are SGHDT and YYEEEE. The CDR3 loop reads CASSLIAGGKETQYF. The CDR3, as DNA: TGTGCCAGCAGCCTGATAGCGGGGGGGAAAGAGACCCAGTACTTC.

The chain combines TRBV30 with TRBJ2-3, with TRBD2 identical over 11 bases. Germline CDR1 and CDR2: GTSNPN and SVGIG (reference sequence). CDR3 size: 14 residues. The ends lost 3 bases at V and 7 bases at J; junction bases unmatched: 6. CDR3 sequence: CAWRTSGSGNTQYF. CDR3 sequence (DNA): TGTGCCTGGAGAACTAGCGGGAGCGGGAATACGCAGTATTTT.

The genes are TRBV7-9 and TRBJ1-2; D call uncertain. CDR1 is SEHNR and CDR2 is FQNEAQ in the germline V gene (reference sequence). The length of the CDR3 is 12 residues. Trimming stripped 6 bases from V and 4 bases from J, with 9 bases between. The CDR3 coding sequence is TGTGCCAGCAGTTCGGGGTCCTATGGCTACACCTTC. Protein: CASSSGSYGYTF.

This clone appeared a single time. The CDR3 DNA reads as TGCGCCAGCAGTGAGACAGGCGGCTATGGCTACACCTTC. Encoded protein: CASSETGGYGYTF. The J gene is TRBJ1-2, the V gene TRBV10-1; possibly TRBD1 for D (5 bases). CDR3 length equals 13 residues. Trimming took off 2 bases at V and 4 bases at J, with 8 bases between the two ends. CDR1 is WNHNN and CDR2 is SYGVQD in the germline V gene (reference sequence).

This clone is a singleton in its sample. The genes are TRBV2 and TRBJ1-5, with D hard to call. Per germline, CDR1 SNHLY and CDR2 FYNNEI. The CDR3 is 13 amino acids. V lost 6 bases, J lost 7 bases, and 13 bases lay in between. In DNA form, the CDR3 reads TGTGCCAGCAGGCCTCTCCGAGCGCAGCCCCAGCATTTT. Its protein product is CASRPLRAQPQHF.

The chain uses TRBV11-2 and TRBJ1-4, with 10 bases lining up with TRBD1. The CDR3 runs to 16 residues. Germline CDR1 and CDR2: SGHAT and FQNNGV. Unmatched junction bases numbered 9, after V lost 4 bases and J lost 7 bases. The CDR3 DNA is TGTGCCAGCAGCTATACCAAGACAGGGGGCAGTGAAAAACTGTTTTTT. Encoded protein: CASSYTKTGGSEKLFF.

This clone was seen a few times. CDR3 DNA sequence: TGCGCCAGCTCCCGGGGAGGGGAAGACACCATATATTTT. Amino acid sequence: CASSRGGEDTIYF. The rearrangement uses TRBV5-1 and TRBJ1-3; tentative D call: TRBD1 (5 bases). The CDR3 extends over 13 amino acids. Germline CDR1 is SGHRS and CDR2 is YFSETQ. Deletions cut 7 bases from V and 8 bases from J, with 16 bases between.

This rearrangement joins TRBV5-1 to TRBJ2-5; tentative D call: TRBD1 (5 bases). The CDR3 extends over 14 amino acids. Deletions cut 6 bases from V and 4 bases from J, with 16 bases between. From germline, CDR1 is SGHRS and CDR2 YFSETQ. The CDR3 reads CASNLVQGRETQYF. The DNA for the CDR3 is TGCGCCAGCAACCTTGTCCAGGGTCGAGAGACCCAGTACTTC.

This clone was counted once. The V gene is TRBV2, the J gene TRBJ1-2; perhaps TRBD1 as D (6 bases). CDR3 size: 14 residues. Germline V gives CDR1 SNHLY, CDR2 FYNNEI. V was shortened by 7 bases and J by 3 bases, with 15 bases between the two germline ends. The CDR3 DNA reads TGTGCCAGCATGGGCAACAGGGCCGACTATGGCTACACCTTC. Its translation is CASMGNRADYGYTF. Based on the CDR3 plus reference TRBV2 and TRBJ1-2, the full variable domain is EPEVTQTPSHQVTQMGQEVILRCVPISNHLYFYWYRQILGQKVEFLVSFYNNEISEKSEIFDDQFSVERPDGSNFTLKIRSTKLEDSAMYFCASMGNRADYGYTFGSGTRLTVV.

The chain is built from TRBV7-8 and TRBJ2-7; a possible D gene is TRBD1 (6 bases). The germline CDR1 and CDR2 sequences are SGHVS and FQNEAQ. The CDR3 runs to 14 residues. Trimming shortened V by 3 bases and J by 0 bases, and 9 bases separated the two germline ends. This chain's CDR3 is CASSLGDISYEQYF. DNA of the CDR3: TGTGCCAGCAGCTTGGGGGACATCTCCTACGAGCAGTACTTC.

CDR3: CASSVDRISGANVLTF. CDR3 coding DNA: TGCGCCAGCAGCGTAGACAGAATCTCTGGGGCCAACGTCCTGACTTTC. The chain combines TRBV5-1 with TRBJ2-6; D perhaps matches TRBD1 (5 bases). Germline CDR1 reads SGHRS; CDR2 reads YFSETQ. This CDR3 has 16 amino acids. The V gene lost 4 bases and the J gene lost 0 bases, with 11 bases spanning the gap.

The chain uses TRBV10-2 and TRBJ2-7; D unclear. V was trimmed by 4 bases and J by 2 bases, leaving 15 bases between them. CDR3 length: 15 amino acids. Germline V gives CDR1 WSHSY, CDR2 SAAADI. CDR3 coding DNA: TGCGCCAGCAGTGGCTCCGTGCTAGTCACCTACGAGCAGTACTTC. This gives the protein CASSGSVLVTYEQYF.

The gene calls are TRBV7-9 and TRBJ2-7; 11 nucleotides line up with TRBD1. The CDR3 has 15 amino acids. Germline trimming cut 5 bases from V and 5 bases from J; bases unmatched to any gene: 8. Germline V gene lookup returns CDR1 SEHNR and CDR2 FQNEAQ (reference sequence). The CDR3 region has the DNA TGTGCCAGCAGCATAGGACAGGGGGCCGTAGACGAGCAGTACTTC. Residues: CASSIGQGAVDEQYF.

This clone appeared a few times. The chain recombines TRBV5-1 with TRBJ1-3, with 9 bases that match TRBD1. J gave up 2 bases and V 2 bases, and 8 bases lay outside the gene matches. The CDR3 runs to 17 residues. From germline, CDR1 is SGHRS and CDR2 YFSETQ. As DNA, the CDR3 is TGCGCCAGCAGCTTAATTCCCGGGACAGGGCCTGGAAACACCATATATTTT. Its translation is CASSLIPGTGPGNTIYF.

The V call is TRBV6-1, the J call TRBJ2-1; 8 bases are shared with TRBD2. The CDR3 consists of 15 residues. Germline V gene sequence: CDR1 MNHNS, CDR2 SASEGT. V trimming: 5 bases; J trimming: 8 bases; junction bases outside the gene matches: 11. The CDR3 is CASSPTGTRYDEQFF. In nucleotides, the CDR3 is TGTGCCAGCAGTCCAACCGGGACTAGATACGATGAGCAGTTCTTC.

CDR3 amino acids: CAITRDGKLRDEQFF. The CDR3 DNA follows: TGTGCCATCACCCGTGACGGAAAGCTGAGGGATGAGCAGTTCTTC. The chain recombines TRBV10-3 with TRBJ2-1; a weak D match, TRBD2 (5 bases). The germline CDR1 and CDR2 sequences are ENHRY and SYGVKD. The length of the CDR3 is 15 residues. V gave up 7 bases and J gave up 8 bases, with 21 bases separating them.

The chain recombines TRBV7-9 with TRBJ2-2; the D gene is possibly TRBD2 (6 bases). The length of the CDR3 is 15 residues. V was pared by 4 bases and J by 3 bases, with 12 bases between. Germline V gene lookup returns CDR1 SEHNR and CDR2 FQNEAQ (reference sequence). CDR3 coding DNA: TGTGCCAGCAGCTCACCGGGGAGGTACACCGGGGAGCTGTTTTTT. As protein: CASSSPGRYTGELFF.

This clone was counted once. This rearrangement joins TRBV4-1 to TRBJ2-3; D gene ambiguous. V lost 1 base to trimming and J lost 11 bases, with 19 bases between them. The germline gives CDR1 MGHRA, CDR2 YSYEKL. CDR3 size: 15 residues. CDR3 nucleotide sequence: TGCGCCAGCAGCCAAGCTCTCGTTTGGGCACCCCGGCAGTATTTT. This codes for CASSQALVWAPRQYF.

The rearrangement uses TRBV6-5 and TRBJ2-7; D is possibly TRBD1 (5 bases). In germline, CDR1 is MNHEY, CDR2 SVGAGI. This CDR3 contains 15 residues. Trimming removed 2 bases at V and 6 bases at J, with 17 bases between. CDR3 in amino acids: CASSYMAGPGGEQYF. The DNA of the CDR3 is TGTGCCAGCAGTTACATGGCAGGGCCTGGCGGCGAGCAGTACTTC.

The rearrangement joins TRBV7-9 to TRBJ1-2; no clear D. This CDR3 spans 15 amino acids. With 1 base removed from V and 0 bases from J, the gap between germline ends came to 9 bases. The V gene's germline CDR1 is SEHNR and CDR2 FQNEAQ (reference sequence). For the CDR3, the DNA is TGTGCCAGCAGCTTAGTCAGGCAAGCTAACTATGGCTACACCTTC. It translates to CASSLVRQANYGYTF.

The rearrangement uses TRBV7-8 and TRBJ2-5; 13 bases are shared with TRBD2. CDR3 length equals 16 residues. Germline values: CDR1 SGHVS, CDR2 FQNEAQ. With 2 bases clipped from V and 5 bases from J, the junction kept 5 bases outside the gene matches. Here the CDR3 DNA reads TGTGCCAGCAGCTTAACTAGCGGGGGGGCCGGGGAGACCCAGTACTTC. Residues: CASSLTSGGAGETQYF.

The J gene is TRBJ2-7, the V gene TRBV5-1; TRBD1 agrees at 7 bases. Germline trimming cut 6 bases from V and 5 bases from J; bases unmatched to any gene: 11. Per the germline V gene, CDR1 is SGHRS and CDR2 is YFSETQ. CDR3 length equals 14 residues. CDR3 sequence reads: CASTYLAGGDEQYF. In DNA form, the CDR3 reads TGCGCCAGCACCTACCTGGCAGGGGGAGACGAGCAGTACTTC.

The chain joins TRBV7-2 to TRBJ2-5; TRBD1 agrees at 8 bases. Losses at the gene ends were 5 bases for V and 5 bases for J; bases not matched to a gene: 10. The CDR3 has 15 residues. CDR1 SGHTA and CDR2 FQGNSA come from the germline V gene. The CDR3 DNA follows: TGTGCCAGCAGCGACGACAGGGGTGGGGGGGAGACCCAGTACTTC. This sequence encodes CASSDDRGGGETQYF.

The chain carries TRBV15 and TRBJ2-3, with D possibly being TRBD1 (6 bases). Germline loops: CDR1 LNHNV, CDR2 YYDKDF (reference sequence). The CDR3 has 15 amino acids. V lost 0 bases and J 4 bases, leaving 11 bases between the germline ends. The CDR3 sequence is CATSRDRGLPDTQYF. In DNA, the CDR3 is TGTGCCACCAGCAGAGACAGGGGTCTCCCAGATACGCAGTATTTT. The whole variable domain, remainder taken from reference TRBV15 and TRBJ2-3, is DAMVIQNPRYQVTQFGKPVTLSCSQTLNHNVMYWYQQKSSQAPKLLFHYYDKDFNNEADTPDNFQSRRPNTSFCFLDIRSPGLGDTAMYLCATSRDRGLPDTQYFGPGTRLTVL.

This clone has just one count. Written as DNA, the CDR3 is TGTGCCAGTAGCCCCATTCTAGGGGTTAGGGGGACTGAAGCTTTCTTT. Translating it yields CASSPILGVRGTEAFF. The chain joins TRBV19 to TRBJ1-1, with a possible D match to TRBD1 (6 bases). Per the germline V gene, CDR1 is LNHDA and CDR2 is SQIVND (reference sequence). Trimming stripped 6 bases from V and 5 bases from J, with 22 bases between. The CDR3 contains 16 residues.

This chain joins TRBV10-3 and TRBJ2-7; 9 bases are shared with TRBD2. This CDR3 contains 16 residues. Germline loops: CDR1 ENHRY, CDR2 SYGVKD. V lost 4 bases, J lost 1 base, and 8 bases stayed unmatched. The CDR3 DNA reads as TGTGCCATCAGTGGGCTTAGCGGGAGCCTATCCTACGAGCAGTACTTC. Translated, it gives CAISGLSGSLSYEQYF.

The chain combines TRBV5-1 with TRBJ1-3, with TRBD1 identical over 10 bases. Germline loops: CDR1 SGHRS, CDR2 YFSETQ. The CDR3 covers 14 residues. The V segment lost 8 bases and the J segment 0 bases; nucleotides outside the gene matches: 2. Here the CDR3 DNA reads TGCGCCAGGGGACAGGGGCTCTCTGGAAACACCATATATTTT. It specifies CARGQGLSGNTIYF.

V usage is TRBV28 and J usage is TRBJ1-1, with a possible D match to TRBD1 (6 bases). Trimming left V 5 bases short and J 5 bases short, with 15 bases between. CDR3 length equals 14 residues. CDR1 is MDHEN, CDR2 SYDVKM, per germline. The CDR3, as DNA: TGTGCCAGCAGTGGCAGGGGTCCCGGGACTGAAGCTTTCTTT. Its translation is CASSGRGPGTEAFF.

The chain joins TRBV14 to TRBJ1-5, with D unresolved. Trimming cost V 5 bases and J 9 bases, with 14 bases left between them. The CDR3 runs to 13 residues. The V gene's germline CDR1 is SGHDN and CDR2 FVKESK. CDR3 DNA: TGTGCCAGCAGCGAGACGAGGGTAGGGCCCCAGCATTTT. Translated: CASSETRVGPQHF.

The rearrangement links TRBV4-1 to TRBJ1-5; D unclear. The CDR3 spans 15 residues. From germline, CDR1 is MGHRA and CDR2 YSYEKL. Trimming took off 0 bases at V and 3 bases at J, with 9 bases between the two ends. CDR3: CASSQEPGFNQPQHF. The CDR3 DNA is TGCGCCAGCAGCCAAGAGCCCGGGTTCAATCAGCCCCAGCATTTT.